The rows below give T cell receptor beta chains drawn from one sample of a study of shared clonotypes between healthy human individuals. Sequencing was performed with immunoSEQ multiplex PCR; in TCRdb, only in-frame clones are kept and a portion is missing. The sample records a few million clones, approximately 93% being singletons. The sample comprised naive CD4+ T cells from PBMCs. These receptors all stem from a man younger than 30 in good health. Some clones in this sample may be carry-over from other donors' samples. Both conserved end residues are part of each CDR3. Each record gives: J gene, D gene, clone size, V gene, CDR3 protein, CDR3 DNA. The D gene is left open where the match is weak. Size is stated for part of the rows, as once, few or many counts, or as a class when the clone is expanded.

>TRBJ2-5|TRBD1|NA|TRBV5-1
CASSPGQPQETQYF
TGCGCCAGCAGCCCGGGACAGCCCCAAGAGACCCAGTACTTC
>TRBJ1-4|TRBD1|NA|TRBV10-1
CASSSGTGNEKLFF
TGCGCCAGCAGTTCCGGGACAGGGAATGAAAAACTGTTTTTT
>TRBJ1-2|NA|few|TRBV16
CASSQGLYGYTF
TGTGCCAGCAGCCAAGGTCTCTATGGCTACACCTTC
>TRBJ1-4|NA|NA|TRBV5-1
CASSARTAANEKLFF
TGCGCCAGCAGCGCAAGGACAGCAGCTAATGAAAAACTGTTTTTT
>TRBJ1-3|NA|NA|TRBV5-1
CASSLEAGASSGNTIYF
TGCGCCAGCAGCTTGGAGGCAGGCGCCAGCTCTGGAAACACCATATATTTT
>TRBJ2-3|TRBD2|NA|TRBV30
CAWSVRSSGSVGDTQYF
TGTGCCTGGAGTGTTCGGTCTAGCGGGAGTGTAGGAGATACGCAGTATTTT
>TRBJ2-1|NA|NA|TRBV4-1
CASSQEAGDEQFF
TGCGCCAGCAGCCAAGAGGCTGGGGATGAGCAGTTCTTC
>TRBJ2-1|NA|NA|TRBV28
CASTPGSTGYNEQFF
TGTGCCAGCACCCCCGGGAGCACAGGCTACAATGAGCAGTTCTTC
>TRBJ2-1|NA|NA|TRBV7-3
CASSPAGNPNNEQFF
TGTGCCAGCAGCCCAGCAGGGAACCCAAACAATGAGCAGTTCTTC
>TRBJ1-1|TRBD1|NA|TRBV11-2
CASSLAGGTEAFF
TGTGCCAGCAGCTTAGCAGGGGGGACTGAAGCTTTCTTT
>TRBJ1-5|NA|NA|TRBV28
CASGLYSNQPQHF
TGTGCCAGCGGACTCTATAGCAATCAGCCCCAGCATTTT
>TRBJ1-1|NA|NA|TRBV30
CAWNTGGARMNTEAFF
TGTGCCTGGAATACGGGGGGGGCGAGAATGAACACTGAAGCTTTCTTT
>TRBJ2-5|TRBD2|NA|TRBV5-1
CASGLAGEETQYF
TGCGCCAGCGGTTTGGCGGGGGAAGAGACCCAGTACTTC
>TRBJ2-1|TRBD1|NA|TRBV4-1
CASSQTTGGWGNEQFF
TGCGCCAGCAGCCAGACTACAGGGGGCTGGGGGAATGAGCAGTTCTTC
>TRBJ2-5|NA|NA|TRBV7-7
CASSLTGGGETQYF
TGTGCCAGCAGCTTAACCGGCGGCGGGGAGACCCAGTACTTC
>TRBJ2-7|TRBD1|NA|TRBV6-5
CASQGQGIHEQYF
TGTGCCAGCCAGGGACAGGGGATTCACGAGCAGTACTTC
>TRBJ1-1|TRBD1|NA|TRBV28
CASISDRGRGTEAFF
TGTGCCAGCATATCAGACAGGGGGCGCGGCACTGAAGCTTTCTTT
>TRBJ1-1|NA|few|TRBV2
CASSLRDGTEAFF
TGTGCCAGCAGCCTCAGGGACGGAACTGAAGCTTTCTTT
>TRBJ1-5|NA|NA|TRBV18
CASSPDENRDQPQHF
TGTGCCAGCTCCCCCGACGAGAACAGGGATCAGCCCCAGCATTTT
>TRBJ2-5|NA|NA|TRBV29-1
CSVEEIQGETQYF
TGCAGCGTTGAGGAGATACAGGGAGAGACCCAGTACTTC
>TRBJ2-5|TRBD1|NA|TRBV2
CASSNQGAVLETQYF
TGTGCCAGCAGCAACCAGGGGGCGGTATTAGAGACCCAGTACTTC
>TRBJ2-3|TRBD2|NA|TRBV2
CASSRLAGAADTQYF
TGTGCCAGCAGTAGACTAGCGGGAGCAGCAGATACGCAGTATTTT
>TRBJ1-1|NA|NA|TRBV29-1
CSVVSGANTEAFF
TGCAGCGTTGTTTCAGGAGCCAACACTGAAGCTTTCTTT
>TRBJ2-1|TRBD2|NA|TRBV10-3
CAISIQQTSAGNEQFF
TGTGCCATCAGCATTCAACAGACTAGCGCTGGAAATGAGCAGTTCTTC
>TRBJ2-7|TRBD2|NA|TRBV7-9
CASSFFLSGRLSSYEQYF
TGTGCCAGCAGCTTTTTTTTGAGCGGGAGGCTAAGCTCCTACGAGCAGTACTTC
>TRBJ2-1|NA|NA|TRBV11-2
CASSLSVLYNEQFF
TGTGCCAGCAGCTTGTCGGTACTTTACAATGAGCAGTTCTTC
>TRBJ2-2|NA|NA|TRBV18
CASSPPVAPDTGELFF
TGTGCCAGCTCACCACCGGTTGCGCCGGACACCGGGGAGCTGTTTTTT
>TRBJ2-2|NA|NA|TRBV11-2
CASSAITTGELFF
TGTGCCAGCAGCGCTATAACCACCGGGGAGCTGTTTTTT
>TRBJ1-1|NA|NA|TRBV27
CASSFRGTMNLRTEAFF
TGTGCCAGCAGTTTTCGGGGAACGATGAATCTGAGGACTGAAGCTTTCTTT
>TRBJ2-5|TRBD2|NA|TRBV10-1
CASSDRPAGAGETQYF
TGCGCCAGCAGTGATCGGCCAGCGGGAGCTGGTGAGACCCAGTACTTC